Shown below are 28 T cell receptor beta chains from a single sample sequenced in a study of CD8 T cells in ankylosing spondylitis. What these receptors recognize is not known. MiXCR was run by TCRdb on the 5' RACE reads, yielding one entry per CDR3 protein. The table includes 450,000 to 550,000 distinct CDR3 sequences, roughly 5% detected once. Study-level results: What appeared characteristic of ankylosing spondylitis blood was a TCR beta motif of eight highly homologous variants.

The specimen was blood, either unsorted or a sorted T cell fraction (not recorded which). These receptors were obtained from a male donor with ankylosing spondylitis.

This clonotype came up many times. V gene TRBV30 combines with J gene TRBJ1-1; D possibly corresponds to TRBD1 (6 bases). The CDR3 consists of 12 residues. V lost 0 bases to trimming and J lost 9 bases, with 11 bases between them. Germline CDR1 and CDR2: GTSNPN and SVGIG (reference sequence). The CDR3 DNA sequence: TGTGCCTGGAGTGTTGAACAGGGTAAAGCTTTCTTT. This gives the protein CAWSVEQGKAFF.

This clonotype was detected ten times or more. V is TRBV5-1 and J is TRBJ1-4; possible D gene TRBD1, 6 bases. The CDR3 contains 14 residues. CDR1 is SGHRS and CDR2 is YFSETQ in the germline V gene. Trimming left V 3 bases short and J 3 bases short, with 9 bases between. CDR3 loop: CASSSRGSNEKLFF. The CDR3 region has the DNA TGCGCCAGCAGCTCTAGGGGGTCTAATGAAAAACTGTTTTTT.

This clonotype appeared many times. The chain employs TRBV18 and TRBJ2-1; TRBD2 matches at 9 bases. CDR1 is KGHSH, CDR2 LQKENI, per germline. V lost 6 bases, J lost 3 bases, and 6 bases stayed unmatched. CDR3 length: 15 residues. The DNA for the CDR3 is TGTGCCAGCTCTGACGCGGGGGGGTACTACAATGAGCAGTTCTTC. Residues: CASSDAGGYYNEQFF.

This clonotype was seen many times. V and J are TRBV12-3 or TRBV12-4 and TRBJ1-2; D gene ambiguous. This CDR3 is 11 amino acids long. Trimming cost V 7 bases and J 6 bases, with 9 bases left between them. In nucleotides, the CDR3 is TGTGCCAGCACCAACACTCATGGCTACACCTTC. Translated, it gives CASTNTHGYTF.

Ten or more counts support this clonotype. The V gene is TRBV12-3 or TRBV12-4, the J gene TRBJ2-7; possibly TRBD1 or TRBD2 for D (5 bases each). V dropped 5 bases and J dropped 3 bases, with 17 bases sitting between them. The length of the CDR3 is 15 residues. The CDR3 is CASSPWGRDHYEQYF. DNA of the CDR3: TGTGCCAGCAGTCCTTGGGGTAGGGACCACTACGAGCAGTACTTC.

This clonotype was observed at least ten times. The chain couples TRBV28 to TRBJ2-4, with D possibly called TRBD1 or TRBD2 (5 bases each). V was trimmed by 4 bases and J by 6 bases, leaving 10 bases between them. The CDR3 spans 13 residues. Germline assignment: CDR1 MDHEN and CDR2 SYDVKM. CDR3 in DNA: TGTGCCAGCAGTTCACGGGACCTAAACATTCAGTACTTC. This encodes CASSSRDLNIQYF. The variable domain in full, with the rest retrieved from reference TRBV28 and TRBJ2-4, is DVKVTQSSRYLVKRTGEKVFLECVQDMDHENMFWYRQDPGLGLRLIYFSYDVKMKEKGDIPEGYSVSREKKERFSLILESASTNQTSMYLCASSSRDLNIQYFGAGTRLSVL.

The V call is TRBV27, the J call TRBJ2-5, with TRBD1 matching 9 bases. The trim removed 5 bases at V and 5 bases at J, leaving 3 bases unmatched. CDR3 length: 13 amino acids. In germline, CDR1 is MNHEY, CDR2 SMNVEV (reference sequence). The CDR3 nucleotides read TGTGCCAGCAGTACAGGGGGCTCTGAGACCCAGTACTTC. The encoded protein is CASSTGGSETQYF.

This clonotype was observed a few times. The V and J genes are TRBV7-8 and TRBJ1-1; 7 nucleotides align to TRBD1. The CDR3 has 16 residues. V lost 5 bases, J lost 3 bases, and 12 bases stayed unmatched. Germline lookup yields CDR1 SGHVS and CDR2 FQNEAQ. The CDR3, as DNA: TGTGCCAGCAGCATGGGGTTTAGGGGGCCGTACACTGAAGCTTTCTTT. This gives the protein CASSMGFRGPYTEAFF.

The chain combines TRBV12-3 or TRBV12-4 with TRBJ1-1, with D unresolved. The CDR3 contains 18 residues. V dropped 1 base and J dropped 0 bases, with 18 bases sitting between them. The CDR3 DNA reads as TGTGCCAGCAGTTTAGATACCAGGTTCGGCAGAATGAACACTGAAGCTTTCTTT. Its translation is CASSLDTRFGRMNTEAFF.

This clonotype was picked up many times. The CDR3 nucleotides read TGTGCCAGCAGCTTAGTGGTCGACAGCTATGGCTACACCTTC. Residues: CASSLVVDSYGYTF. The chain uses TRBV7-2 and TRBJ1-2, with TRBD1 as a possible D gene (5 bases). The germline CDR1 and CDR2 sequences are SGHTA and FQGNSA. The CDR3 totals 14 residues. Trimming removed 1 base at V and 4 bases at J, with 10 bases between.

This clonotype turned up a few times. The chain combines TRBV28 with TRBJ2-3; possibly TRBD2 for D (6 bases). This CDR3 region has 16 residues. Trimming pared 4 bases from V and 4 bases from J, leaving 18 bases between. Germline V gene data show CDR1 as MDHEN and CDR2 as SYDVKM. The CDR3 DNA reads TGTGCCAGCAGTTCCGAAATTAGCGGAGCCGCAGATACGCAGTATTTT. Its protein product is CASSSEISGAADTQYF. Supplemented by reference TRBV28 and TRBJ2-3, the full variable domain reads DVKVTQSSRYLVKRTGEKVFLECVQDMDHENMFWYRQDPGLGLRLIYFSYDVKMKEKGDIPEGYSVSREKKERFSLILESASTNQTSMYLCASSSEISGAADTQYFGPGTRLTVL.

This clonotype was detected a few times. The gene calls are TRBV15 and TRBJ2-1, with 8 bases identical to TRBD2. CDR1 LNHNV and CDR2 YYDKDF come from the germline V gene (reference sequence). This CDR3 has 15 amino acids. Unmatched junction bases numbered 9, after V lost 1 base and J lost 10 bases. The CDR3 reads CATSRGGLEAGEQFF. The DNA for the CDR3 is TGTGCCACCAGCAGAGGGGGACTAGAAGCTGGGGAGCAGTTCTTC.

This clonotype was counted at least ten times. DNA of the CDR3: TGTGCCAGCAGTTTATCACCCGGGGACCACACTGAAGCTTTCTTT. Protein: CASSLSPGDHTEAFF. This rearrangement joins TRBV12-3 or TRBV12-4 to TRBJ1-1; tentative D call: TRBD1 (5 bases). Trimming removed 2 bases at V and 3 bases at J, with 13 bases between. This CDR3 spans 15 amino acids.

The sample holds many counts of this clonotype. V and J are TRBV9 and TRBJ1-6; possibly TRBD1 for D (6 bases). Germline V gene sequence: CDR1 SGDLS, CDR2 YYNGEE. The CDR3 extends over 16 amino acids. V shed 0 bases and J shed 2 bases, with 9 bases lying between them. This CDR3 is CASSVGRGAYNSPLHF. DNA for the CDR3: TGTGCCAGCAGCGTAGGAAGGGGGGCCTATAATTCACCCCTCCACTTT.

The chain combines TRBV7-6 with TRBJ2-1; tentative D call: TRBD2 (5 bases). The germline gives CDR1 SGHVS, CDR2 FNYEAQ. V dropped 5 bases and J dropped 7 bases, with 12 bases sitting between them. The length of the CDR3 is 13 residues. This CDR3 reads CASSTQEGNEQFF. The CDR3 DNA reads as TGTGCCAGCAGCACGCAAGAGGGAAATGAGCAGTTCTTC.

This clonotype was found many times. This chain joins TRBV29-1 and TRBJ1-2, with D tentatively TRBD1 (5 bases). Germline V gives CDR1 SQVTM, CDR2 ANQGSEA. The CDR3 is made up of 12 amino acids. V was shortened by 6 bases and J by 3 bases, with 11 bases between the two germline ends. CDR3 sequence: CSVLGRDYGYTF. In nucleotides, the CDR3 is TGCAGCGTCCTCGGCAGGGACTATGGCTACACCTTC.

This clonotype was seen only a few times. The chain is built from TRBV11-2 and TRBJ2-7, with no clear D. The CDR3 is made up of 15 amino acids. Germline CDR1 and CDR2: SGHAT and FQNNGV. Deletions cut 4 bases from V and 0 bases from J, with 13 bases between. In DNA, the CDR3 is TGTGCCAGCAGCTCGACACCACGTAGCTCCTACGAGCAGTACTTC. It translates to CASSSTPRSSYEQYF.

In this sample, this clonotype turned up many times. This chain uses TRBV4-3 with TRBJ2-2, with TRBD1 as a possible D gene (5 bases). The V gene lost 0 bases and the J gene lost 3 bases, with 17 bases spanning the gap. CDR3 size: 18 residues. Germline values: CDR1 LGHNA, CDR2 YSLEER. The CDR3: CASSQEWQGFSDTGELFF. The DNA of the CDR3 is TGCGCCAGCAGCCAAGAGTGGCAGGGCTTTTCGGACACCGGGGAGCTGTTTTTT.

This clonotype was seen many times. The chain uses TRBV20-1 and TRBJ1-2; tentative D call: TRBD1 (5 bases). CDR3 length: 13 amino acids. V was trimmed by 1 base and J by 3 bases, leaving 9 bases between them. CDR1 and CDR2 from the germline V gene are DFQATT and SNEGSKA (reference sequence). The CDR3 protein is CSARVGGDYGYTF. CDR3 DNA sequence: TGCAGTGCTAGAGTCGGAGGGGACTATGGCTACACCTTC.

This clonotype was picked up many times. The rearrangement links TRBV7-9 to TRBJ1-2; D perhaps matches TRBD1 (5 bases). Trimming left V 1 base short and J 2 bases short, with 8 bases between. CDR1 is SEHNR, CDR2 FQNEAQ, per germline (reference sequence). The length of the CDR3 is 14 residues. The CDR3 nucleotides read TGTGCCAGCAGCTTAGTTTGGGGGAACTATGGCTACACCTTC. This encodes CASSLVWGNYGYTF.

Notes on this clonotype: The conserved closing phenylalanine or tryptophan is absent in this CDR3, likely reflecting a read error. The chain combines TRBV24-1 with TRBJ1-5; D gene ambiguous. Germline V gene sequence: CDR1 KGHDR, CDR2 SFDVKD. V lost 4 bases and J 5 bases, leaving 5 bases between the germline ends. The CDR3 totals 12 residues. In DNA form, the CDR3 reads TGTGCCACCAGTGACCCCGATCAGCCCCAGCATATT. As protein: CATSDPDQPQHI.

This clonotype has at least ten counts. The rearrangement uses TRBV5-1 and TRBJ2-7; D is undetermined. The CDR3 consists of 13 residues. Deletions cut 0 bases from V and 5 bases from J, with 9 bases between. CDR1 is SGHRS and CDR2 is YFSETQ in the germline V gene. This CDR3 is CASSLVGYNEQYF. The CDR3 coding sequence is TGCGCCAGCAGCTTGGTGGGTTATAACGAGCAGTACTTC. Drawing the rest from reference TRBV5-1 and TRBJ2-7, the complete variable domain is KAGVTQTPRYLIKTRGQQVTLSCSPISGHRSVSWYQQTPGQGLQFLFEYFSETQRNKGNFPGRFSGRQFSNSRSEMNVSTLELGDSALYLCASSLVGYNEQYFGPGTRLTVT.

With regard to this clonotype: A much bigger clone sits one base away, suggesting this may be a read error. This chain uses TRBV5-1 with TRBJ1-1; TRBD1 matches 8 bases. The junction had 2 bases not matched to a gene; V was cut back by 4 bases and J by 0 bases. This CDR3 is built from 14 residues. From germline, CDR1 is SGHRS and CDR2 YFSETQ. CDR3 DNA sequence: TGCGCCAGCAGCGAACAGGGGGTGAACACTGAAGCTTTCTTT. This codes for CASSEQGVNTEAFF.

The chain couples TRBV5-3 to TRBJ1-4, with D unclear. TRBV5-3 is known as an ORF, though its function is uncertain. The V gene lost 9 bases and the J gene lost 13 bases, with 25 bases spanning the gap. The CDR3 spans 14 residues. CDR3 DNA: TGTGCCATGGGCCCCGGGCGCCTCGGCGAAGCACTGTTTTTT. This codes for CAMGPGRLGEALFF.

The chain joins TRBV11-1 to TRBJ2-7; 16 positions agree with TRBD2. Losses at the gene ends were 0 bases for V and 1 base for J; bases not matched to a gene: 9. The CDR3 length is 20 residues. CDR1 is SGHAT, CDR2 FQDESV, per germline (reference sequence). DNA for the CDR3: TGTGCCAGCAGCTTAGCGCGGGAGGGACTAGCGGGAGGGCCGTCCTACGAGCAGTACTTC. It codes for CASSLAREGLAGGPSYEQYF.

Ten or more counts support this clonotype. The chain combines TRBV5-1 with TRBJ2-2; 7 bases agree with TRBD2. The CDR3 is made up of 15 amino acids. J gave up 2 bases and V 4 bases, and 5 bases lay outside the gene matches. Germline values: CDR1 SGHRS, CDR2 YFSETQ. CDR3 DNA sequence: TGCGCCAGCAGCCGTGCGGGGGAAAACACCGGGGAGCTGTTTTTT. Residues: CASSRAGENTGELFF. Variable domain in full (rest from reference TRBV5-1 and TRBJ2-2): KAGVTQTPRYLIKTRGQQVTLSCSPISGHRSVSWYQQTPGQGLQFLFEYFSETQRNKGNFPGRFSGRQFSNSRSEMNVSTLELGDSALYLCASSRAGENTGELFFGEGSRLTVL.

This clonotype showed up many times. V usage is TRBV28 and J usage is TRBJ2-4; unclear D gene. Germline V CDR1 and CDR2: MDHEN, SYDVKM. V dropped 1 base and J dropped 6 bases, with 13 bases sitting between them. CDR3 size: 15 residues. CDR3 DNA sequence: TGTGCCAGCAGTTTATCTGTGGGTGGCGGAAACATTCAGTACTTC. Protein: CASSLSVGGGNIQYF.

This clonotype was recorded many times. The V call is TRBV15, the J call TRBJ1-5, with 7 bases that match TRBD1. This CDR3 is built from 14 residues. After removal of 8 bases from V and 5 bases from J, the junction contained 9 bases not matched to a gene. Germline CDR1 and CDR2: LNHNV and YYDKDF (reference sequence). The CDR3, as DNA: TGTGCCACCGGAACAGGGGCGGGGGATCAGCCCCAGCATTTT. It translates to CATGTGAGDQPQHF.